This T cell receptor (beta chain) was retrieved from a study of T cell repertoires in cytomegalovirus infection. For the study at large: Recently identified HLA-C-restricted and well-studied HLA-B-restricted CMV epitopes were used. Study observations and caveats: Carriage of CMV together with the relevant HLA was identifiable through cumulative public TCR beta family frequency. Ex vivo responses were dominated by HLA-C-restricted CMV-specific TCR beta clonotypes.

Each CDR3 protein is one row after TCRdb ran MiXCR on the reads. The sample consists of approximately 1,000,000 distinct CDR3 sequences, about a third of them appearing once. This clonotype appeared a few times. What it binds is unknown. The source was cultured CD8+ T cells from PBMCs, collected from culture after CMV antigen stimulation. This receptor was obtained from a human donor in good health (CMV status not recorded). Some clones in this sample may be carry-over from other donors' samples.

CDR3 coding DNA: TGTGCCAGCAGTTTGGTACGACAGGATAATGAAAAACTGTTTTTT. Amino acids: CASSLVRQDNEKLFF. The rearrangement uses TRBV12-3 or TRBV12-4 and TRBJ1-4; possibly TRBD1 for D (6 bases). This CDR3 region has 15 residues. Trimming took 3 bases from V and 4 from J, leaving 12 bases between them.